The 6 T cell receptor beta chains reported below all come from one sample, sequenced in a study of T cell repertoires in cytomegalovirus infection. MiXCR was run by TCRdb on the reads, yielding one entry per CDR3 protein. Of fewer than 650,000 distinct CDR3 sequences detected, almost 40% appear once; the ten largest clones hold 48%. These receptors' antigens are unknown. The sequencing here drew on cultured PBMCs, taken from culture after CMV antigen stimulation. Receptors were obtained from a human donor in good health (CMV status not recorded). Some clones in this sample may be carry-over from other donors' samples.

CDR3 sequence (DNA): TGTGCCAGCAGCTTAGTCGGGACAGTCGTCGCCTATGGCTACACCTTC. Encoded protein: CASSLVGTVVAYGYTF. V is TRBV7-2 and J is TRBJ1-2, with 7 nucleotides matching TRBD1. The CDR3 totals 16 residues. J gave up 4 bases and V 1 base, and 9 bases lay outside the gene matches. Germline-derived CDR1 and CDR2 are SGHTA and FQGNSA.

This clonotype was seen ten or more times. The rearrangement uses TRBV7-2 and TRBJ2-3; TRBD2 matches at 8 bases. Unmatched junction bases numbered 0, after V lost 0 bases and J lost 4 bases. The CDR3 consists of 14 residues. Germline loops: CDR1 SGHTA, CDR2 FQGNSA. DNA of the CDR3: TGTGCCAGCAGCTTAGCCGGGGGGGCAGATACGCAGTATTTT. It codes for CASSLAGGADTQYF.

J is TRBJ2-3 and V is TRBV30; 7 nucleotides align to TRBD2. Germline V lookup: CDR1 GTSNPN, CDR2 SVGIG (reference sequence). The CDR3 covers 16 residues. J gave up 1 base and V 3 bases, and 10 bases lay outside the gene matches. CDR3 sequence reads: CAWSATRLAGTDTQYF. The CDR3 DNA sequence: TGTGCCTGGAGCGCTACCCGACTAGCAGGCACAGATACGCAGTATTTT.

This clonotype has only a few counts. This sequence joins TRBV11-2 and TRBJ1-1; no definite D call. CDR3 length: 16 amino acids. Trimming pared 3 bases from V and 2 bases from J, leaving 16 bases between. Germline V gives CDR1 SGHAT, CDR2 FQNNGV. The CDR3 nucleotides are TGTGCCAGCAGCTTCCAGGAGGGAAGCACTAACACTGAAGCTTTCTTT. Residues: CASSFQEGSTNTEAFF.

This clonotype occurred a few times. The rearrangement links TRBV7-8 to TRBJ1-5; 7 bases are a match to TRBD1. After removal of 5 bases from V and 3 bases from J, the junction contained 4 bases not matched to a gene. Germline V lookup: CDR1 SGHVS, CDR2 FQNEAQ. The CDR3 has 14 amino acids. The CDR3 is CASSRQGLNQPQHF. CDR3 bases: TGTGCCAGCAGCCGACAGGGACTCAATCAGCCCCAGCATTTT.

The rearrangement links TRBV7-9 to TRBJ2-3, with a tentative D call TRBD1 (6 bases). The CDR3 is made up of 12 amino acids. V lost 3 bases, J lost 9 bases, and 10 bases lay in between. The V gene's germline CDR1 is SEHNR and CDR2 FQNEAQ (reference sequence). Written as DNA, the CDR3 is TGTGCCAGCAGCTTCAGGGGTTGGACGCAGTATTTT. Translating it yields CASSFRGWTQYF.